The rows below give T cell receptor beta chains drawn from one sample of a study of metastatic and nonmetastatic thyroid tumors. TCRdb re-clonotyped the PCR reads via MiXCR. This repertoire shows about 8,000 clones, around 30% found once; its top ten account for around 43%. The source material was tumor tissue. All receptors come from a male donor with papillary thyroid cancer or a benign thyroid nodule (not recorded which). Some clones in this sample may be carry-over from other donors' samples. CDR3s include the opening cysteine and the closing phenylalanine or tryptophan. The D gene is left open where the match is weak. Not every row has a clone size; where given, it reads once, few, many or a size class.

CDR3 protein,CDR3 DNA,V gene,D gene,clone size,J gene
CASRPTGVQPNSPLHF,TGTGCCAGCAGGCCAACAGGGGTCCAGCCAAATTCACCCCTCCACTTT,TRBV12-3/TRBV12-4,TRBD1,medium-sized,TRBJ1-6
CASSFGGGLADEQYF,TGTGCCAGCAGCTTCGGCGGGGGACTAGCGGACGAGCAGTACTTC,TRBV28,TRBD2,NA,TRBJ2-7
CASSPISGDTQYF,TGTGCCAGCAGTCCCATTAGCGGAGATACGCAGTATTTT,TRBV6-1,NA,few,TRBJ2-3
CASSWADRKFFSGANVLTF,TGCGCCAGCAGCTGGGCCGACAGGAAATTCTTCTCTGGGGCCAACGTCCTGACTTTC,TRBV5-1,NA,NA,TRBJ2-6
CASTSGTPTTDTQYF,TGCGCCAGTACTAGCGGGACGCCTACCACAGATACGCAGTATTTT,TRBV5-1,TRBD2,NA,TRBJ2-3
CASSFSLHEQYF,TGTGCCAGCAGTTTCTCACTCCACGAGCAGTACTTC,TRBV6-5,NA,NA,TRBJ2-7
CASSLAGGSYNEQFF,TGTGCCAGCAGTTTGGCAGGGGGCTCCTACAATGAGCAGTTCTTC,TRBV28,TRBD1,few,TRBJ2-1
CAISGGIAGTGELFF,TGTGCCATCAGTGGGGGGATAGCGGGCACCGGGGAGCTGTTTTTT,TRBV10-3,TRBD2,few,TRBJ2-2
CASSLNSNQPQHF,TGTGCCAGTAGCCTGAATAGCAATCAGCCCCAGCATTTT,TRBV19,NA,few,TRBJ1-5
CASSDSPGHYGYTF,TGTGCCAGCAGTGACTCACCGGGGCACTATGGCTACACCTTC,TRBV6-5,NA,NA,TRBJ1-2